This section outlines one TCR beta chain sequence together with its context. Its antigen remains unknown. This CDR3 comprises 16 residues. The junction had 9 bases not matched to a gene; V was cut back by 2 bases and J by 3 bases. Germline V gene lookup returns CDR1 SEHNR and CDR2 FQNEAQ (reference sequence). Naive CD8 cells lacked CD45RO and underwent positive selection for CCR7, leaving out terminally differentiated effector memory CD45RA+ cells. The healthy adult donors were HIV-negative and reported no recent acute infections or vaccinations. Method: immunoSEQ multiplex PCR; TCRdb's copy keeps in-frame clones and lacks some. The sample yields approximately 2,000,000 clones, 93% seen once. This specimen comes from a study of shared clonotypes between healthy human individuals. Findings and caveats of the study: Estimated richness values were generally larger in naive subsets than in memory subsets. Between a few donors, naive CD4 clonotypes were shared at a level of around 4.8%.

This TCR was sampled from a young man in good health. Some clones in this sample may be carry-over from other donors' samples. The rearrangement joins TRBV7-9 to TRBJ2-7; TRBD2 matches at 8 bases. The sequenced sample was naive CD8+ T cells from PBMCs. The DNA for the CDR3 is TGTGCCAGCAGCTTACGCCGGGAGGGCCCCAACTACGAGCAGTACTTC. It specifies CASSLRREGPNYEQYF.